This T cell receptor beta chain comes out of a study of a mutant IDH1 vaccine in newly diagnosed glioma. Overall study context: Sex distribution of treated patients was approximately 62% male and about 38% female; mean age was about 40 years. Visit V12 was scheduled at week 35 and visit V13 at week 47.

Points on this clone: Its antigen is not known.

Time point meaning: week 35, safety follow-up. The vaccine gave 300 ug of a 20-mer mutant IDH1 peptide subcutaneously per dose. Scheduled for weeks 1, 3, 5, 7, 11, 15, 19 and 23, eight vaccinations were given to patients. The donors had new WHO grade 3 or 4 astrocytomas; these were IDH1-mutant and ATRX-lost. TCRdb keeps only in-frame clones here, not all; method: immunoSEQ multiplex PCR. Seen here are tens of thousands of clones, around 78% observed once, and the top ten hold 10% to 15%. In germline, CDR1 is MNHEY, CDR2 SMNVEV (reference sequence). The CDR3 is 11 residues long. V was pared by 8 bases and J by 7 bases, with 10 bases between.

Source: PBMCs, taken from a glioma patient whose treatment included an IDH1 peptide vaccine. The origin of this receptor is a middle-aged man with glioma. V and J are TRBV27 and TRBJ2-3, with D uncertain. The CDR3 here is CASSQANTQYF. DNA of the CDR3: TGTGCCAGCTCACAAGCAAATACGCAGTATTTT.